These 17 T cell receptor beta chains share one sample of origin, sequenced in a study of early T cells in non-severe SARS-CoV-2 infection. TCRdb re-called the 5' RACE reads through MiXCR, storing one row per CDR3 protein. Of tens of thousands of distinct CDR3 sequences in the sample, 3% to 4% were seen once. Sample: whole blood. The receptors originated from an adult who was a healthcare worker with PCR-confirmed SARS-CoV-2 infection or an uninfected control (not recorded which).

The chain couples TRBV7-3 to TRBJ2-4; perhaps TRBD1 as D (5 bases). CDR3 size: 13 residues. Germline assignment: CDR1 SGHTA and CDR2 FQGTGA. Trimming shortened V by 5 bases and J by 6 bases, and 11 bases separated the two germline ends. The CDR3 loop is CASSTDIGNIQYF. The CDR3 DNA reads TGTGCCAGCAGCACGGACATAGGAAACATTCAGTACTTC.

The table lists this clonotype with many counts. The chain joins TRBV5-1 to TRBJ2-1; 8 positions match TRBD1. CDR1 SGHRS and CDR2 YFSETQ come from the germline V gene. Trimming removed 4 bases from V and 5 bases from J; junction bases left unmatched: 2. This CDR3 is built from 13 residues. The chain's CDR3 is CASSRTGNNEQFF. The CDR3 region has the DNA TGCGCCAGCAGCCGGACAGGGAACAATGAGCAGTTCTTC. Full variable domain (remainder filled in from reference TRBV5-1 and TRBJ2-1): KAGVTQTPRYLIKTRGQQVTLSCSPISGHRSVSWYQQTPGQGLQFLFEYFSETQRNKGNFPGRFSGRQFSNSRSEMNVSTLELGDSALYLCASSRTGNNEQFFGPGTRLTVL.

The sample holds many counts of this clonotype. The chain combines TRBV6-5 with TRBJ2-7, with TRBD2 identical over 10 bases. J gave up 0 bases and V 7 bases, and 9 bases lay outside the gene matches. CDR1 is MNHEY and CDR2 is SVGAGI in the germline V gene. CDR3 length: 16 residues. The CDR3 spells CASTPLAGADSYEQYF. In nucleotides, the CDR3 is TGTGCCAGCACTCCTCTAGCGGGAGCCGACTCCTACGAGCAGTACTTC.

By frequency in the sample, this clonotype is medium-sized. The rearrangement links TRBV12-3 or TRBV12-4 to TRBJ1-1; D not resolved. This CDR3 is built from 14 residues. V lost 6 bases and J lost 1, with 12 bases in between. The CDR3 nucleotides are TGTGCCAGCAGGCGGATAGAGGGGAACACTGAAGCTTTCTTT. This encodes CASRRIEGNTEAFF.

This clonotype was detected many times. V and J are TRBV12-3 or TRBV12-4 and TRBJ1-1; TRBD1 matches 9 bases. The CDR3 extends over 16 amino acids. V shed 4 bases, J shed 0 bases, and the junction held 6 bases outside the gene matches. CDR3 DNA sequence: TGTGCCAGCAGTTCTTCACAGGGGGCAGTGAACACTGAAGCTTTCTTT. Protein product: CASSSSQGAVNTEAFF.

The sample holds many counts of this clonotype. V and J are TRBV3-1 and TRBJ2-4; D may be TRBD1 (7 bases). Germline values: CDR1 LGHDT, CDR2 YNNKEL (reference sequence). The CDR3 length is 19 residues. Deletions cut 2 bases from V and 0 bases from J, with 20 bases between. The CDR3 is CASSQRPGGGIIAKNIQYF. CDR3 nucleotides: TGTGCCAGCAGCCAACGGCCAGGGGGAGGTATCATAGCCAAAAACATTCAGTACTTC.

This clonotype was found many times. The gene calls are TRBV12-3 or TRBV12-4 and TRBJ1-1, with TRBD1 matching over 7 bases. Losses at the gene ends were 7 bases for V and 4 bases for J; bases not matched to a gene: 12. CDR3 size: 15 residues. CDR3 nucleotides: TGTGCCAGCACCACAGGGGAATTCTGGTCCACTGAAGCTTTCTTT. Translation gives CASTTGEFWSTEAFF.

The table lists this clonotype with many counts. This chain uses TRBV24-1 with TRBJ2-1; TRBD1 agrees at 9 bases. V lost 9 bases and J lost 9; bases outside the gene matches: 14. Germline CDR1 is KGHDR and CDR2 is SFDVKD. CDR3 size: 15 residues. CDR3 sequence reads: CATGRIGQGMSEQFF. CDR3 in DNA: TGTGCCACCGGCCGGATAGGACAGGGGATGAGTGAGCAGTTCTTC.

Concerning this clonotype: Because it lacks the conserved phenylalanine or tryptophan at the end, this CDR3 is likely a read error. In nucleotides, the CDR3 is TGTGCCACCAGCAGAGCGGGGGGGAATTCACCCCTCCACTAT. The encoded protein is CATSRAGGNSPLHY. V gene TRBV15 combines with J gene TRBJ1-6; D perhaps matches TRBD1 (5 bases). V was pared by 1 base and J by 7 bases, with 8 bases between. The CDR3 runs to 14 residues. The germline gives CDR1 LNHNV, CDR2 YYDKDF (reference sequence).

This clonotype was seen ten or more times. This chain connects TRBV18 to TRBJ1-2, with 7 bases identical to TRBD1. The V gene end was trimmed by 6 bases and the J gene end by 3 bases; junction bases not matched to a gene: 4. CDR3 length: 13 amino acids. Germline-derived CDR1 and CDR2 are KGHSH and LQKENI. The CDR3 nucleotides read TGTGCCAGCTCCCTCGGGACAGACTATGGCTACACCTTC. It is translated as CASSLGTDYGYTF.

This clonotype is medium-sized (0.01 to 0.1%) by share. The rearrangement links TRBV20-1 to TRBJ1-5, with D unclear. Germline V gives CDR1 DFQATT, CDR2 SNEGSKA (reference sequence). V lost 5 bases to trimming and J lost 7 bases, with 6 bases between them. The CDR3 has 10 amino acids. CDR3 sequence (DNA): TGCAGTGCTGGGTTCCAGCCCCAGCATTTT. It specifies CSAGFQPQHF.

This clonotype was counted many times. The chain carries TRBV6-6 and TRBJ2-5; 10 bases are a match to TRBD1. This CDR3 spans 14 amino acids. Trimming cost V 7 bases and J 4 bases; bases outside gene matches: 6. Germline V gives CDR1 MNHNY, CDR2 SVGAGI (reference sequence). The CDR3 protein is CASKPGQGRETQYF. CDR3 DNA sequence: TGTGCCAGCAAACCGGGACAGGGGAGAGAGACCCAGTACTTC.

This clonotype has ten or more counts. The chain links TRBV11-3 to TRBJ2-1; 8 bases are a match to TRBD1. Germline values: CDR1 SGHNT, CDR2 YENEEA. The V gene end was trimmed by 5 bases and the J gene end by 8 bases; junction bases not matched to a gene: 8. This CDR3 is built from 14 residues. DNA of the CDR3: TGTGCCAGCAGCAAGGGGGCGGGACAGGATGAGCAGTTCTTC. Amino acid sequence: CASSKGAGQDEQFF. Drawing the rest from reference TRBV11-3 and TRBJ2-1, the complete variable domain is EAGVVQSPRYKIIEKKQPVAFWCNPISGHNTLYWYLQNLGQGPELLIRYENEEAVDDSQLPKDRFSAERLKGVDSTLKIQPAELGDSAVYLCASSKGAGQDEQFFGPGTRLTVL.

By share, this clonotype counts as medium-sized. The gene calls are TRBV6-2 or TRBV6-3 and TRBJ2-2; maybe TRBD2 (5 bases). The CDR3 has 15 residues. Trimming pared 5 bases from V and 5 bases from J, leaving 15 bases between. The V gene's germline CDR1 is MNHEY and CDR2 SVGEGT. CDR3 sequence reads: CASSQEALWTGELFF. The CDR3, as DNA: TGTGCCAGCAGTCAGGAGGCACTTTGGACCGGGGAGCTGTTTTTT.

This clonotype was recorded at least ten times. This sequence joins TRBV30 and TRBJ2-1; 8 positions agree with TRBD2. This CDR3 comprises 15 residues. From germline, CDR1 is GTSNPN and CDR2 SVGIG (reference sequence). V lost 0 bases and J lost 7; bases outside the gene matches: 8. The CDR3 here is CAWSVSREGENEQFF. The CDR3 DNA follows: TGTGCCTGGAGTGTAAGTCGGGAGGGGGAGAATGAGCAGTTCTTC.

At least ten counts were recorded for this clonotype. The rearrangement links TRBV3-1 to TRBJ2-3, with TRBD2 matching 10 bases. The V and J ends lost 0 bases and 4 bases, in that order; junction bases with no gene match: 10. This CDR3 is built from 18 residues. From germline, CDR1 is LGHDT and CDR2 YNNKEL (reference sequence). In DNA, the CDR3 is TGTGCCAGCAGCCAAGATTGGCTAGCGGGAGCTGGGGCAGATACGCAGTATTTT. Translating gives CASSQDWLAGAGADTQYF.

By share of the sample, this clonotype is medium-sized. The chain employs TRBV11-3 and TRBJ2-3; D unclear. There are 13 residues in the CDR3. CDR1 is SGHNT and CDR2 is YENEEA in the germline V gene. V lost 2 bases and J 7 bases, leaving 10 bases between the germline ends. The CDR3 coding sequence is TGTGCCAGCAGCTTATTGTATGGGCATACGCAGTATTTT. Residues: CASSLLYGHTQYF.